The present T cell receptor beta chain was sequenced within a study of blood T cells in healthy people across ages. General observations from the study: Those diversity estimates obtained from one million T cells were thought to be underestimates. No conclusive comparison of naive versus antigen-experienced cells was possible with unsorted PBMCs.

CDR1 is MDHEN and CDR2 is SYDVKM in the germline V gene. This CDR3 contains 12 residues. V lost 6 bases and J lost 4, with 9 bases in between. A note on this clonotype: Its antigen is currently unknown.

With a J-beta primer mix and a sample-barcoded 5' primer, a second PCR ran roughly 6 to 11 cycles. TCRdb re-called the 5' RACE reads through MiXCR, storing one row per CDR3 protein. The sample holds roughly 700,000 distinct CDR3 sequences, roughly 25% seen once. The same data also contributed to another study, on T cells of mothers and their children.

The specimen was blood. The TCR comes from a boy between 10 and 17 years old in good health. The chain carries TRBV28 and TRBJ2-5; D is uncertain. CDR3 sequence (DNA): TGTGCCAGCAGGGTAGGGCCAGAGACCCAGTACTTC. This sequence encodes CASRVGPETQYF.